These T cell receptor beta chains were read from a single sample in a study of T cell responses to AZD1222 COVID-19 vaccine. Data came from immunoSEQ multiplex PCR; TCRdb stores just in-frame clones and leaves some out. Here the sample spans about 150,000 clones, 86% being singletons. Sequencing used peripheral blood, obtained on day 0 of MenACWY control vaccination. Source of these receptors: an adult in good health. Each CDR3 is given with its conserved first and last residue. A D gene is named only where the DNA matches it firmly. The listing skips clone size in some rows; elsewhere it reads once, few, many or a size class.

clone_size	v_call	d_call	j_call	cdr3_aa	cdr3_nt
-	TRBV10-1	TRBD1	TRBJ2-2	CASSASWDRRTGELFF	TGCGCCAGCAGTGCCTCTTGGGACAGAAGGACCGGGGAGCTGTTTTTT
-	TRBV7-2	TRBD2	TRBJ2-1	CASSRAGGPQNEQFF	TGTGCCAGCAGCAGAGCGGGGGGGCCTCAGAATGAGCAGTTCTTC
-	TRBV13	TRBD2	TRBJ2-5	CASSVDVASGKQETQYF	TGTGCCAGCAGCGTTGACGTGGCTAGCGGAAAACAAGAGACCCAGTACTTC
-	TRBV2	-	TRBJ2-7	CASSPPGALRGYEQYF	TGTGCCAGCAGTCCCCCGGGAGCCCTGAGGGGCTACGAGCAGTACTTC
-	TRBV11-2	TRBD1	TRBJ1-2	CASSSQDRGNYGYTF	TGTGCCAGCAGCTCCCAGGACAGGGGAAACTATGGCTACACCTTC
-	TRBV11-3	-	TRBJ2-7	CASTPGFFEGGVLSYEQYF	TGTGCCAGCACCCCTGGTTTTTTCGAGGGGGGCGTTCTCTCCTACGAGCAGTACTTC
-	TRBV30	-	TRBJ1-5	CACSRDTNQPQHF	TGTGCCTGTTCCCGGGACACCAATCAGCCCCAGCATTTT
-	TRBV18	-	TRBJ1-4	CASSPQPGDLNEKLFF	TGTGCCAGCTCACCCCAGCCGGGAGACTTAAATGAAAAACTGTTTTTT
-	TRBV6-5	TRBD1	TRBJ1-5	CASRGGQGSRQPQHF	TGTGCCAGCAGGGGGGGACAGGGAAGTCGGCAGCCCCAGCATTTT
-	TRBV6-5	-	TRBJ1-1	CASSYSRVSTEAFF	TGTGCCAGCAGTTACTCCAGGGTGAGCACTGAAGCTTTCTTT
once	TRBV6-6	-	TRBJ1-1	CASSPKAEAFF	TGTGCCAGCAGCCCCAAAGCTGAAGCTTTCTTT
-	TRBV9	TRBD2	TRBJ2-2	CASSVVSGRAGELFF	TGTGCCAGCAGCGTAGTTAGCGGGAGGGCCGGGGAGCTGTTTTTT
-	TRBV9	TRBD1	TRBJ1-2	CASSVTQGNGYTF	TGTGCCAGCAGCGTGACACAGGGGAACGGCTACACCTTC
-	TRBV19	-	TRBJ1-5	CASTDGGHNSNQPQHF	TGTGCCAGTACCGATGGGGGGCACAATAGCAATCAGCCCCAGCATTTT
-	TRBV12-5	-	TRBJ2-7	CASGLLGSAEQYF	TGTGCTAGTGGTTTGTTGGGTAGCGCCGAGCAGTACTTC
few	TRBV9	-	TRBJ1-1	CASSVAMNTEAFF	TGTGCCAGCAGCGTAGCCATGAACACTGAAGCTTTCTTT
-	TRBV27	TRBD1	TRBJ1-1	CASSSAYRGGGDTEAFF	TGTGCCAGCAGTTCAGCTTACAGGGGGGGTGGGGACACTGAAGCTTTCTTT